The rows below give T cell receptor beta chains drawn from one sample of a study of blood T cell repertoires in COVID-19. Sequenced by immunoSEQ multiplex PCR; TCRdb stores in-frame clones only, minus some. The data contain 120,000 or so clones, 88% of them seen just once; the ten biggest clones take up more than 1.5%. Sample: peripheral blood. The source is a human donor in a cohort sampled during active COVID-19. Each CDR3 is given with its conserved first and last residue. A D gene is named only where the DNA matches it firmly. Clone size is shown for a subset of rows, as once, few, many or a class of expanded clone.

len | d_gene | abundance | j_gene | v_gene | CDR3nt | CDR3aa
16 | NA | NA | TRBJ1-3 | TRBV30 | TGTGCCTGGATGAAGGGGCCAATCGCGTCCGGAAACACCATATATTTT | CAWMKGPIASGNTIYF
16 | TRBD2 | NA | TRBJ2-5 | TRBV6-5 | TGTGCCAGCAGTTACTCGGGAGGGAGAGGCAGGGAGACCCAGTACTTC | CASSYSGGRGRETQYF
14 | NA | NA | TRBJ2-5 | TRBV5-1 | TGCGCCAGCAGCTTGGGTCACAGGGAAGAGACCCAGTACTTC | CASSLGHREETQYF
12 | NA | NA | TRBJ1-1 | TRBV28 | TGTGCCAGCAGCAAGGGCGGGGTTGGAGCTTTCTTT | CASSKGGVGAFF
15 | NA | NA | TRBJ1-6 | TRBV28 | TGTGCCAGCGCTGCTGGCGGTGAGGGGGATTCACCCCTCCACTTT | CASAAGGEGDSPLHF
12 | NA | NA | TRBJ2-7 | TRBV29-1 | TGCAGCGTGCGCAGGGAAAATCTTGAGCAGTACTTC | CSVRRENLEQYF
13 | NA | NA | TRBJ2-7 | TRBV6-5 | TGTGCCAGCAGTTACTCGGGCAGGGACGAGCAGTACTTC | CASSYSGRDEQYF
12 | NA | NA | TRBJ1-1 | TRBV29-1 | TGCAGCGTTGTTCTATGGAACACTGAAGCTTTCTTT | CSVVLWNTEAFF
17 | NA | NA | TRBJ2-1 | TRBV10-3 | TGTGCCATCAGTGAGAGCGGCCCGACAGGGACTCTAAATGAGCAGTTCTTC | CAISESGPTGTLNEQFF
15 | NA | once | TRBJ1-1 | TRBV19 | TGTGCCAGTCGAAACTGGCAGGTCATGAACACTGAAGCTTTCTTT | CASRNWQVMNTEAFF
13 | TRBD2 | NA | TRBJ2-7 | TRBV4-1 | TGCGCCAGCAGCTCTAGCGGGGGTAACGAGCAGTACTTC | CASSSSGGNEQYF
17 | TRBD2 | once | TRBJ2-3 | TRBV24-1 | TGTGCCACCAGTGATGTGACTAGCGGCCCTAGCACAGATACGCAGTATTTT | CATSDVTSGPSTDTQYF
15 | TRBD2 | NA | TRBJ2-5 | TRBV4-1 | TGCGCCAGCAGCCAGACCGGGACTAGCGAAGAGACCCAGTACTTC | CASSQTGTSEETQYF
13 | NA | NA | TRBJ1-5 | TRBV19 | TGTGCCAGTAGTATCGATCGGGATCAGCCCCAGCATTTT | CASSIDRDQPQHF
12 | TRBD2 | NA | TRBJ2-7 | TRBV6-5 | TGTGCCAGCAGCCCGGCGGGGGGCGAGCAGTACTTC | CASSPAGGEQYF
13 | NA | NA | TRBJ2-7 | TRBV21-1 | TGTGCCAGCGCCGAATGGGGTCCAGGGGAGCAGTACTTC | CASAEWGPGEQYF
17 | NA | NA | TRBJ2-7 | TRBV10-2 | TGCGCCAGCAGATCTCCCAAGCGGACAGCGATTACTACGGAGCAGTACTTC | CASRSPKRTAITTEQYF